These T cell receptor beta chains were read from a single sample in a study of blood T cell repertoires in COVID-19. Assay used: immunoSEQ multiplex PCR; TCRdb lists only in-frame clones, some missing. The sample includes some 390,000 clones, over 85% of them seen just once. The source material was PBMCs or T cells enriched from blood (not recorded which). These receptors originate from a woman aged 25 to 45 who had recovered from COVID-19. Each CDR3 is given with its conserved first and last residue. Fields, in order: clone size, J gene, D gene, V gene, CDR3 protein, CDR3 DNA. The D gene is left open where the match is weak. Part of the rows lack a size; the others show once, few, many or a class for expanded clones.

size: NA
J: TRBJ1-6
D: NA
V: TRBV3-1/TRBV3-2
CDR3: CASSHGQISHNSPLHF
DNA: TGTGCCAGCAGCCACGGACAGATTAGCCATAATTCACCCCTCCACTTT

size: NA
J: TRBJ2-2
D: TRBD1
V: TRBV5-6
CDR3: CASSFQSGGWTGELFF
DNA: TGTGCCAGCAGCTTCCAATCAGGGGGATGGACCGGGGAGCTGTTTTTT

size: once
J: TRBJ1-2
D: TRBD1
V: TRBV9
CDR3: CASSDTGGGYTF
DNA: TGTGCCAGCAGCGATACAGGGGGCGGCTACACCTTC

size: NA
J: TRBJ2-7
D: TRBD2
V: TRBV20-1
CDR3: CSASWSLAGVSYEQYF
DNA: TGCAGTGCTAGTTGGTCGCTAGCGGGAGTCTCCTACGAGCAGTACTTC

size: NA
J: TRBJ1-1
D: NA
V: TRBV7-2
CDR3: CASSLPFPGFSTEAFF
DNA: TGTGCCAGCAGCTTACCCTTTCCAGGGTTTAGCACTGAAGCTTTCTTT

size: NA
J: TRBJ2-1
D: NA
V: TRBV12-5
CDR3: CASGPQITLYNEQFF
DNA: TGTGCTAGTGGTCCTCAGATTACCCTCTACAATGAGCAGTTCTTC

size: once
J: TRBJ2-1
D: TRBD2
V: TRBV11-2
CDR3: CASSLDIWGGAYNEQFF
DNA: TGTGCCAGCAGCTTAGATATTTGGGGGGGAGCTTACAATGAGCAGTTCTTC

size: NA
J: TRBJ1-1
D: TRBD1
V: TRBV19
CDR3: CASSILGTGRTEAFF
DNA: TGTGCCAGTAGTATCCTAGGGACAGGGCGGACTGAAGCTTTCTTT

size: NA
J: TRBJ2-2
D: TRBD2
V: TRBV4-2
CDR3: CASSQGAAGVGTGELFF
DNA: TGTGCCAGCAGCCAAGGTGCAGCGGGAGTGGGCACCGGGGAGCTGTTTTTT

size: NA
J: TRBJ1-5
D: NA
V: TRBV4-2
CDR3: CASSQDYDQPQHF
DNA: TGTGCCAGCAGCCAAGATTATGATCAGCCCCAGCATTTT

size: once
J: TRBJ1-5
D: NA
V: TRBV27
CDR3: CASSLGGYSNQPQHF
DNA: TGTGCCAGCAGTTTAGGGGGGTACAGCAATCAGCCCCAGCATTTT

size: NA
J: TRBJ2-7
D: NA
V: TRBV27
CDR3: CASRVISGNSYEQYF
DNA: TGTGCCAGCAGGGTAATTAGCGGAAACTCCTACGAGCAGTACTTC

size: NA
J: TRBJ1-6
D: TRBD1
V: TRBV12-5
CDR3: CASGPDRDFSPLHF
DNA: TGTGCTAGTGGTCCGGACAGGGATTTTTCACCCCTCCACTTT

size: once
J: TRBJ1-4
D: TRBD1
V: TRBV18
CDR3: CASSPPTGVEKLFF
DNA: TGTGCCAGCTCACCACCGACAGGGGTTGAAAAACTGTTTTTT

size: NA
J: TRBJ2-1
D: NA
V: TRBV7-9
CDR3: CASSLPGQNNEQFF
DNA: TGTGCCAGCAGCTTACCTGGACAGAACAATGAGCAGTTCTTC

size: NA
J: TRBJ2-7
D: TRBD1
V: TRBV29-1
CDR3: CSVDGQGAYEQYF
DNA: TGCAGCGTTGATGGACAGGGTGCCTACGAGCAGTACTTC

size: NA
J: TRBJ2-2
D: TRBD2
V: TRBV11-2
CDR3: CASSSGTSGPRTGELFF
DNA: TGTGCCAGCAGCTCAGGGACTAGCGGTCCACGCACCGGGGAGCTGTTTTTT

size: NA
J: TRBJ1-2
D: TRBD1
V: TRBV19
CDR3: CASIDSTGGLNYGYTF
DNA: TGTGCCAGTATTGATTCTACAGGGGGCCTAAACTATGGCTACACCTTC

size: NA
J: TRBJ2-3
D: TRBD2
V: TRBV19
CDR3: CATRTSGVSTDTQYF
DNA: TGTGCCACCAGGACTAGCGGGGTTAGCACAGATACGCAGTATTTT

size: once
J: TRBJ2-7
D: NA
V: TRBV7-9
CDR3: CASSKGEGPYEQYF
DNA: TGTGCCAGCAGCAAGGGGGAGGGCCCTTACGAGCAGTACTTC

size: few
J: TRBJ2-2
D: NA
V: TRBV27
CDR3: CASSFGESNTGELFF
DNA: TGTGCCAGCAGTTTCGGTGAGTCGAACACCGGGGAGCTGTTTTTT

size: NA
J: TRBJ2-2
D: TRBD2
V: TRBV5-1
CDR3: CASDLAGANTGELFF
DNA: TGCGCCAGCGATTTAGCGGGAGCTAACACCGGGGAGCTGTTTTTT

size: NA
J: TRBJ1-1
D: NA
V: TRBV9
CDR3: CASSVSAGLNTEAFF
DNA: TGTGCCAGCAGCGTAAGTGCAGGGTTAAACACTGAAGCTTTCTTT

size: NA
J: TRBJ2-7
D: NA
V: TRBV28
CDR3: CASSSGVNEQYF
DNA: TGTGCCAGCAGTTCAGGGGTAAACGAGCAGTACTTC

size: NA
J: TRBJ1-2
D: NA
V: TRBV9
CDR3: CASSVEGPRSDGYTF
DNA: TGTGCCAGCAGCGTAGAGGGGCCCAGGTCGGATGGCTACACCTTC

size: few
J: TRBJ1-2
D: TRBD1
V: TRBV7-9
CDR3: CASRPGTAVNYGYTF
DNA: TGTGCCAGCAGACCCGGGACAGCCGTTAACTATGGCTACACCTTC

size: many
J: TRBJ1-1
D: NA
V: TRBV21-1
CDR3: CASSKYRTMNTEAFF
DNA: TGTGCCAGCAGCAAATACAGGACCATGAACACTGAAGCTTTCTTT

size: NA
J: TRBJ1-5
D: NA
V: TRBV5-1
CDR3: CASRPDRYSNQPQHF
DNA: TGCGCCAGCAGACCGGACAGATATAGCAATCAGCCCCAGCATTTT

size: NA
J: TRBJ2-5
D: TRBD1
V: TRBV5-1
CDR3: CASSIAGTGAQETQYF
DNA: TGCGCCAGCAGCATCGCCGGGACAGGGGCCCAAGAGACCCAGTACTTC

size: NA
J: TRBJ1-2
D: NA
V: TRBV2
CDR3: CASRTGRVDGYTF
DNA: TGTGCCAGCAGAACAGGGCGGGTGGATGGCTACACCTTC

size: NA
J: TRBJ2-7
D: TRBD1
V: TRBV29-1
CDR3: CSATGGKQYF
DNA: TGCAGCGCGACAGGGGGAAAGCAGTACTTC

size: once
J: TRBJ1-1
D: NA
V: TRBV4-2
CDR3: CASSHGTSARNTEAFF
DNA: TGTGCCAGCAGCCACGGGACTTCGGCCAGGAACACTGAAGCTTTCTTT

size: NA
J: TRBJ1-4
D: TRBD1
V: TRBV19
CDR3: CATAGGRGEKLFF
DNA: TGTGCCACAGCAGGGGGCCGCGGTGAAAAACTGTTTTTT

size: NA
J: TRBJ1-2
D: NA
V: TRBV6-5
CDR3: CASSQQAYGYTF
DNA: TGTGCCAGCAGTCAACAGGCCTATGGCTACACCTTC

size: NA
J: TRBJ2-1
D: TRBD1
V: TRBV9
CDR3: CASSAGQGRNNEQFF
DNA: TGTGCCAGCAGCGCCGGACAGGGAAGAAACAATGAGCAGTTCTTC

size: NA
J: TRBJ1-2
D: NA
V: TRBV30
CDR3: CAWSRNRINTF
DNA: TGTGCCTGGAGTCGAAACAGGATAAATACCTTC

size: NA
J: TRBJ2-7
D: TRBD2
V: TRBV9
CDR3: CASSGTTSDAYEQYF
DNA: TGTGCCAGCAGCGGGACGACTAGCGACGCCTACGAGCAGTACTTC

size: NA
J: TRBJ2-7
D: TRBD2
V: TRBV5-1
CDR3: CASSQREGLEKQYF
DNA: TGCGCCAGCAGCCAGCGGGAGGGCCTAGAAAAGCAGTACTTC

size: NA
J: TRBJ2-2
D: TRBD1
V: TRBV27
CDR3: CASSSFLQGLTGELFF
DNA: TGTGCCAGCAGTTCCTTTTTACAGGGGCTGACCGGGGAGCTGTTTTTT

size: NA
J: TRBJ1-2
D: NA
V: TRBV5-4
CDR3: CASSPGTTYGYTF
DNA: TGTGCCAGCAGTCCCGGGACAACCTATGGCTACACCTTC

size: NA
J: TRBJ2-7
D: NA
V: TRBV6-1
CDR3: CASSEVRGYSYEQYF
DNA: TGTGCCAGCAGTGAAGTTAGGGGCTACTCCTACGAGCAGTACTTC

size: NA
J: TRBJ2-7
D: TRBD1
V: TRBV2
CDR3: CASTTDREDEQYF
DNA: TGTGCCAGCACGACGGACAGGGAGGACGAGCAGTACTTC

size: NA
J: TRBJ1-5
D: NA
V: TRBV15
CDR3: CATSRVQGFQPQHF
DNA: TGTGCCACCAGCAGAGTTCAGGGATTTCAGCCCCAGCATTTT

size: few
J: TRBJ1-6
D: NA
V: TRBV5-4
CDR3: CASSLVKRVALHF
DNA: TGTGCCAGCAGCCTCGTTAAGAGGGTGGCCCTCCACTTT

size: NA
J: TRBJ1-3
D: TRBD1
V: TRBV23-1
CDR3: CASCRSLRDRPFSGNTIYF
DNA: TGCGCCAGCTGTAGATCCTTAAGGGACAGGCCATTCTCTGGAAACACCATATATTTT

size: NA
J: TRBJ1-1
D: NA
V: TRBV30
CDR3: CACGRMNTEAFF
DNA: TGTGCCTGCGGACGTATGAACACTGAAGCTTTCTTT

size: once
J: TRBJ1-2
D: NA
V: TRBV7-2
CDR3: CASSFGVYGYTF
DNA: TGTGCCAGCTCATTCGGAGTCTATGGCTACACCTTC

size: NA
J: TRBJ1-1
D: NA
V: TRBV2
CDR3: CASIPEVQGEEAFF
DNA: TGTGCCAGCATTCCAGAGGTACAGGGTGAAGAAGCTTTCTTT

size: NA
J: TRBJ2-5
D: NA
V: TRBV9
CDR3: CASSVGGRVETQYF
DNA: TGTGCCAGCAGCGTAGGCGGGCGCGTGGAGACCCAGTACTTC

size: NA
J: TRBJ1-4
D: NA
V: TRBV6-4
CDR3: CASTSLDRGKSISTNEKLFF
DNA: TGTGCCAGCACTTCCCTGGATCGGGGAAAGAGCATCTCAACTAATGAAAAACTGTTTTTT

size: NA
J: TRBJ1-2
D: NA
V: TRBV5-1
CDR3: CATRTESFYGYTF
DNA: TGCGCCACCCGGACAGAGTCATTCTATGGCTACACCTTC

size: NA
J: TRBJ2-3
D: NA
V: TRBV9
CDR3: CASSDTRGYTQYF
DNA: TGTGCCAGCAGCGACACCCGGGGTTATACGCAGTATTTT

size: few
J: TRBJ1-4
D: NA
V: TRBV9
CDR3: CASSVGLANEKLFF
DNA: TGTGCCAGCAGCGTAGGACTCGCTAATGAAAAACTGTTTTTT